The clone carrying this TCR beta chain was seen a single time. Its specificity is not known. This record comes from a study of T cell responses to AZD1222 COVID-19 vaccine. Overall study results and limits: Close to half of spike-specific TCRs reportedly recognize unmutated variant regions.

Method: immunoSEQ multiplex PCR; TCRdb's copy keeps in-frame clones and lacks some. The sample includes approximately 28,000 clones, roughly 88% seen only once; the top ten take around 15%. Germline assignment: CDR1 SGHDN and CDR2 FVKESK. The CDR3 has 13 residues. V dropped 4 bases and J dropped 5 bases, with 9 bases sitting between them. Analyses pooled second doses at about 4 or about 12 weeks. This sequence joins TRBV14 and TRBJ2-1; D unclear. The sequencing here drew on peripheral blood, taken 28 days after the second AZD1222 dose. This receptor was taken from an adult who received the AZD1222 COVID-19 vaccine. CDR3 loop: CASSPRMNNEQFF. CDR3 coding DNA: TGTGCCAGCAGCCCACGGATGAACAATGAGCAGTTCTTC.